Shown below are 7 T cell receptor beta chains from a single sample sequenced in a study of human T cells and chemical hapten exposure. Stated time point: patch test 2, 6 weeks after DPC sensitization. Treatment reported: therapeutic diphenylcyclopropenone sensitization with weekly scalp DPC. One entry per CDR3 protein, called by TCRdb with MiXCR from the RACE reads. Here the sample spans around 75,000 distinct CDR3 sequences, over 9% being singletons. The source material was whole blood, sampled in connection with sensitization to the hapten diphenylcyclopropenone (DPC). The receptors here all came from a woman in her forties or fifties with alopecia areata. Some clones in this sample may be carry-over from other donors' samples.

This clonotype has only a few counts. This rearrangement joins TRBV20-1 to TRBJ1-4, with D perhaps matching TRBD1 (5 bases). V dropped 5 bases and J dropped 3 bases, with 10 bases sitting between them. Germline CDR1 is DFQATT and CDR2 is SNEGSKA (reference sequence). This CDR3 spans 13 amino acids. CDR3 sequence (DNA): TGCAGTGCTGGGGGGGGAGCTAATGAAAAACTGTTTTTT. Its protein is CSAGGGANEKLFF.

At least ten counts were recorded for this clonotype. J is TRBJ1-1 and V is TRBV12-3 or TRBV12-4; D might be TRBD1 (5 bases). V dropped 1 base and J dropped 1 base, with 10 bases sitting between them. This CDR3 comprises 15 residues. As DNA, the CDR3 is TGTGCCAGCAGTTTAGGTGGGGGTTCGAACACTGAAGCTTTCTTT. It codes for CASSLGGGSNTEAFF.

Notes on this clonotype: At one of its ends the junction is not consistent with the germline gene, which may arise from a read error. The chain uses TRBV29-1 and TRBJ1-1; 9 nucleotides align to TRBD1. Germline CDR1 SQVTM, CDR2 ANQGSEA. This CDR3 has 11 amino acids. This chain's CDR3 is CSVAVGDREGF. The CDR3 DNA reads TGCAGCGTTGCTGTAGGGGACAGGGAGGGCTTT.

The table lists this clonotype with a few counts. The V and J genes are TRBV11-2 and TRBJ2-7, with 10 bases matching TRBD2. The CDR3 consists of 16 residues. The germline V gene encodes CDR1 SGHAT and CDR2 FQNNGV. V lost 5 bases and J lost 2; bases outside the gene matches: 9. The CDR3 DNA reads TGTGCCAGCAGCCAAGCTCCTAGCGGGAGTCCCTACGAGCAGTACTTC. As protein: CASSQAPSGSPYEQYF. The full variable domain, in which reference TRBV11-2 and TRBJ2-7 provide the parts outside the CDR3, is EAGVAQSPRYKIIEKRQSVAFWCNPISGHATLYWYQQILGQGPKLLIQFQNNGVVDDSQLPKDRFSAERLKGVDSTLKIQPAKLEDSAVYLCASSQAPSGSPYEQYFGPGTRLTVT.

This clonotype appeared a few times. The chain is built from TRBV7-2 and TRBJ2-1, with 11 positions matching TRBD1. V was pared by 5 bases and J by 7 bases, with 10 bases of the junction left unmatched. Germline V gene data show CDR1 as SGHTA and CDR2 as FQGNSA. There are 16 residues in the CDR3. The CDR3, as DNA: TGTGCCAGCAGCCGACAAGGGGGGACAGGGGGAAATGAGCAGTTCTTC. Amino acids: CASSRQGGTGGNEQFF.

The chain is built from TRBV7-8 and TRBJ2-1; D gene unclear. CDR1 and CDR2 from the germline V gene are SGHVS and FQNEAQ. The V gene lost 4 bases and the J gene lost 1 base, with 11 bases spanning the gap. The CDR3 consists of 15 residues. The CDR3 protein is CASSSDIRSYNEQFF. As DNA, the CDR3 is TGTGCCAGCAGCTCTGACATCCGTTCCTACAATGAGCAGTTCTTC.

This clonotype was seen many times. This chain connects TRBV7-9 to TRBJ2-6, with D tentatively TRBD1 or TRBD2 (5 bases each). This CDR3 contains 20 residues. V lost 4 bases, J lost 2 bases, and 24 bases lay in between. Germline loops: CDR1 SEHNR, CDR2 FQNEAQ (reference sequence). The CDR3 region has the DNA TGTGCCAGCAGCTATCCACCTCTGACGGGGCAAAGGGCTGGGGCCAACGTCCTGACTTTC. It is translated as CASSYPPLTGQRAGANVLTF.